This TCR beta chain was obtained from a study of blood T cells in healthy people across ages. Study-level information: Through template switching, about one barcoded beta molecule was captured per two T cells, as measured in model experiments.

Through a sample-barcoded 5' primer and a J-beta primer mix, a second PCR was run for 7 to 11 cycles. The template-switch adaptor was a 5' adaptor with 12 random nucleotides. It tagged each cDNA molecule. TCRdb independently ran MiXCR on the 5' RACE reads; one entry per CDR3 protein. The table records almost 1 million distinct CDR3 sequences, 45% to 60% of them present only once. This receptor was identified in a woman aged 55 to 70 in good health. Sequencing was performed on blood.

Here the CDR3 DNA reads TGTGCCAGCAGACCACTATTTGGGGCAACTGACAGCTCCTACAATGAGCAGTTCTTC. It encodes CASRPLFGATDSSYNEQFF. This rearrangement joins TRBV27 to TRBJ2-1; D might be TRBD1 (5 bases). This CDR3 has 19 amino acids. V was clipped by 6 bases and J by 0 bases, with 24 bases between them. CDR1 and CDR2 (germline): MNHEY, SMNVEV (reference sequence).